Below, 27 T cell receptor beta chains from the same sample are listed, as sequenced in a study of T cells in Graves' hyperthyroidism and ophthalmopathy. Amplification of TCR beta CDR3 regions was performed using RNA transcripts as template. Carried out on the TCR CDR3, a first-round RT-PCR used the HTBI primer set. In TCRdb, the multiplex PCR reads were re-called with MiXCR into one record per CDR3 protein. The table shows around 700,000 distinct CDR3 sequences, with approximately 18% occurring only once. The sequencing input was blood. These receptor sequences come from a woman in her forties or fifties with Graves' hyperthyroidism that later progressed to Graves' ophthalmopathy.

This clonotype was found a few times. The genes are TRBV12-3 or TRBV12-4 and TRBJ2-1; tentatively, D is TRBD1 or TRBD2 (6 bases each). The CDR3 loop spans 15 amino acids. Deletions cut 1 base from V and 9 bases from J, with 16 bases between. In DNA, the CDR3 is TGTGCCAGCAGTTTAGGGGGGACACAGGGAGGTGAGCAGTTCTTC. As protein: CASSLGGTQGGEQFF.

This clonotype came up a few times. This chain uses TRBV19 with TRBJ1-2; D unresolved. The germline V and J ends were trimmed by 6 bases and 2 bases, with 16 bases remaining between them. This CDR3 is 15 amino acids long. Germline V lookup: CDR1 LNHDA, CDR2 SQIVND (reference sequence). DNA of the CDR3: TGTGCCAGTAGACTTTATAACTTCGGCAACTATGGCTACACCTTC. It yields the protein CASRLYNFGNYGYTF.

In this sample, this clonotype turned up many times. The chain is built from TRBV30 and TRBJ1-2; D remains ambiguous. Germline CDR1 reads GTSNPN; CDR2 reads SVGIG (reference sequence). Trimming removed 8 bases at V and 2 bases at J, with 15 bases between. The CDR3 consists of 13 residues. Written as DNA, the CDR3 is TGTGCCCAGACCGAGGCAGGCAACTATGGCTACACCTTC. It translates to CAQTEAGNYGYTF.

This clonotype appeared a few times. The rearrangement joins TRBV5-1 to TRBJ1-1; a weak D match, TRBD1 (5 bases). The CDR3 has 14 amino acids. Germline V gives CDR1 SGHRS, CDR2 YFSETQ. The V and J ends lost 3 bases and 3 bases respectively, with 12 bases between them. The CDR3 protein is CASSWGSVDTEAFF. In nucleotides, the CDR3 is TGCGCCAGCAGCTGGGGGTCTGTTGACACTGAAGCTTTCTTT. The full variable domain, completed using reference TRBV5-1 and TRBJ1-1, is KAGVTQTPRYLIKTRGQQVTLSCSPISGHRSVSWYQQTPGQGLQFLFEYFSETQRNKGNFPGRFSGRQFSNSRSEMNVSTLELGDSALYLCASSWGSVDTEAFFGQGTRLTVV.

The J gene is TRBJ1-1, the V gene TRBV7-9, with 8 bases aligning to TRBD1. Per the germline V gene, CDR1 is SEHNR and CDR2 is FQNEAQ (reference sequence). The CDR3 has 14 amino acids. V lost 5 bases and J lost 5; bases outside the gene matches: 7. In nucleotides, the CDR3 is TGTGCCAGCAGCGCGGACAGGGAATGGACTGAAGCTTTCTTT. Translated, it gives CASSADREWTEAFF.

The sample holds many counts of this clonotype. The chain combines TRBV11-2 with TRBJ1-5, with D possibly TRBD1 on 5 matching bases. Trimming stripped 1 base from V and 5 bases from J, with 9 bases between. Germline V CDR1 and CDR2: SGHAT, FQNNGV. There are 14 residues in the CDR3. CDR3 nucleotides: TGTGCCAGCAGCTTAGCTCAGGGACATCAGCCCCAGCATTTT. Residues: CASSLAQGHQPQHF.

There are a few counts of this clonotype. This chain links TRBV7-8 with TRBJ2-4; 7 bases map to TRBD1. With V trimmed by 5 bases and J by 6 bases, 7 bases remained unmatched. CDR1 is SGHVS, CDR2 FQNEAQ, per germline. CDR3 size: 14 residues. The chain's CDR3 is CASSPRSGGNIQYF. DNA for the CDR3: TGTGCCAGCAGCCCCCGTTCAGGGGGAAACATTCAGTACTTC.

This clonotype was seen only once. A read error may be the cause here, since a much bigger clone is one base away. V gene TRBV6-1 combines with J gene TRBJ1-1, with D tentatively TRBD1 (6 bases). The CDR3 runs 14 residues. CDR1 is MNHNS and CDR2 is SASEGT in the germline V gene. CDR3 in DNA: TGTGCCAGCAATGAAGATGGGGGCGACACTGAAGCTTTCTTT. Translation gives CASNEDGGDTEAFF.

This clonotype was picked up many times. This chain connects TRBV3-1 to TRBJ2-1; 11 bases fit TRBD1. V lost 6 bases to trimming and J lost 6 bases; unmatched junction nucleotides: 7. Germline loops: CDR1 LGHDT, CDR2 YNNKEL (reference sequence). CDR3 length: 15 residues. The CDR3 region is CASSPRTGGINEQFF. The CDR3 DNA is TGTGCCAGCAGTCCTCGGACAGGGGGCATCAATGAGCAGTTCTTC.

The CDR3 DNA sequence: TGTGCCAGTAGTATAGGTCGGGGGACCAACTATGGCTACACCTTC. Its translation is CASSIGRGTNYGYTF. This chain connects TRBV19 to TRBJ1-2; possible D gene TRBD1, 5 bases. Germline assignment: CDR1 LNHDA and CDR2 SQIVND (reference sequence). The CDR3 is made up of 15 amino acids. V lost 1 base and J lost 2, with 11 bases in between. Using reference TRBV19 and TRBJ1-2 for the parts outside the CDR3, the full variable domain is DGGITQSPKYLFRKEGQNVTLSCEQNLNHDAMYWYRQDPGQGLRLIYYSQIVNDFQKGDIAEGYSVSREKKESFPLTVTSAQKNPTAFYLCASSIGRGTNYGYTFGSGTRLTVV.

The CDR3: CASSVRRREIYGYTF. In nucleotides, the CDR3 is TGTGCCAGCAGTGTCCGGCGGAGGGAGATCTATGGCTACACCTTC. V usage is TRBV6-1 and J usage is TRBJ1-2; no clear D. The CDR3 runs to 15 residues. Looked up from germline, CDR1 is MNHNS and CDR2 is SASEGT. The germline V and J ends were trimmed by 4 bases and 4 bases, with 16 bases remaining between them.

The rearrangement uses TRBV20-1 and TRBJ1-4; D not certain. The ends were cut back, 7 bases at V and 6 bases at J, with 12 bases in the middle. The V gene's germline CDR1 is DFQATT and CDR2 SNEGSKA (reference sequence). The CDR3 contains 12 residues. The CDR3 DNA follows: TGCAGTGTTTCTATGATTGATGAAAAACTGTTTTTT. As protein: CSVSMIDEKLFF.

The chain combines TRBV6-1 with TRBJ2-3; 9 positions match TRBD1. Per germline, CDR1 MNHNS and CDR2 SASEGT. J gave up 6 bases and V 6 bases, and 10 bases lay outside the gene matches. The CDR3 covers 15 residues. The CDR3 sequence is CASRRYDRGSDTQYF. For the CDR3, the DNA is TGTGCCAGCAGGCGATACGACAGGGGGTCGGATACGCAGTATTTT.

This clonotype has a handful of counts. The chain combines TRBV7-9 with TRBJ1-3; tentatively, D is TRBD1 (6 bases). V was shortened by 4 bases and J by 4 bases, with 17 bases between the two germline ends. Germline loops: CDR1 SEHNR, CDR2 FQNEAQ (reference sequence). This CDR3 is built from 16 residues. CDR3 DNA: TGTGCCAGCAGCTCCAAATCAGGGGAGTCGGGAAACACCATATATTTT. Translation gives CASSSKSGESGNTIYF.

In this sample, this clonotype turned up a few times. This rearrangement joins TRBV7-6 to TRBJ1-6; TRBD1 matches 10 bases. The V gene's germline CDR1 is SGHVS and CDR2 FNYEAQ. Trimming at V came to 5 bases and at J to 6 bases, leaving 7 bases not matched to a gene. The CDR3 has 16 amino acids. CDR3 nucleotides: TGTGCCAGCAGCCCGGCGGGACAGGGGTTTAATTCACCCCTCCACTTT. It is translated as CASSPAGQGFNSPLHF.

As DNA, the CDR3 is TGCAGTGCTAGAGATAGCCGGGGTCGACAGCCCCAGCATTTT. Translation: CSARDSRGRQPQHF. The chain couples TRBV20-1 to TRBJ1-5; no clear D gene. This CDR3 is built from 14 residues. Germline assignment: CDR1 DFQATT and CDR2 SNEGSKA (reference sequence). V lost 0 bases, J lost 7 bases, and 13 bases lay in between.

This clonotype was detected only a few times. DNA for the CDR3: TGCAGTGCTAGGGCAGGAGTCACTCAAGAGACCCAGTACTTC. Its translation: CSARAGVTQETQYF. The chain couples TRBV20-1 to TRBJ2-5; D is uncertain. V dropped 3 bases and J dropped 2 bases, with 13 bases sitting between them. CDR1 is DFQATT, CDR2 SNEGSKA, per germline (reference sequence). This CDR3 contains 14 residues.

This clonotype appeared many times. The V call is TRBV30, the J call TRBJ1-4; D uncertain. V lost 1 base to trimming and J lost 5 bases, with 8 bases between them. The CDR3 consists of 13 residues. The germline CDR1 and CDR2 sequences are GTSNPN and SVGIG (reference sequence). CDR3 bases: TGTGCCTGGAGTGGGCTGATAAATGAAAAACTGTTTTTT. Amino acid sequence: CAWSGLINEKLFF.

The rearrangement links TRBV20-1 to TRBJ2-3, with TRBD2 identical over 10 bases. In germline, CDR1 is DFQATT, CDR2 SNEGSKA (reference sequence). The CDR3 consists of 14 residues. The junction had 8 bases not matched to a gene; V was cut back by 3 bases and J by 8 bases. The CDR3 is CSARSSGGGGTQYF. The CDR3 nucleotides are TGCAGTGCTAGGTCTAGCGGGGGTGGTGGTACGCAGTATTTT.

This clonotype occurred many times. This chain links TRBV2 with TRBJ1-5; D remains unclear. This CDR3 region has 13 residues. Germline V gene data show CDR1 as SNHLY and CDR2 as FYNNEI. V lost 4 bases to trimming and J lost 4 bases, with 8 bases between them. In DNA form, the CDR3 reads TGTGCCAGCAGTGGGGAAGAGAATCAGCCCCAGCATTTT. Translating gives CASSGEENQPQHF.

This clonotype appeared a few times. The chain recombines TRBV5-1 with TRBJ1-2, with 9 bases aligning to TRBD1. V shed 4 bases and J 4 bases; nucleotides not matched to a gene: 11. CDR1 SGHRS and CDR2 YFSETQ come from the germline V gene. This CDR3 region has 16 residues. The CDR3 is CASSSGTGNPLYGYTF. In DNA, the CDR3 is TGCGCCAGCAGCAGCGGGACAGGGAACCCCCTCTATGGCTACACCTTC.

The sample holds many counts of this clonotype. The rearrangement uses TRBV20-1 and TRBJ2-1, with D tentatively TRBD1 (7 bases). Germline V lookup: CDR1 DFQATT, CDR2 SNEGSKA (reference sequence). The V end lost 3 bases, the J end lost 4 bases, and 16 bases lay between the germline ends. The CDR3 runs 15 residues. CDR3 in DNA: TGCAGTGCTAGTAGAGGACAGGCGGGGTACAATGAGCAGTTCTTC. Translated, it gives CSASRGQAGYNEQFF.

There are many counts of this clonotype. The chain links TRBV20-1 to TRBJ1-5; D is unresolved. The CDR3 is made up of 14 amino acids. Germline CDR1 reads DFQATT; CDR2 reads SNEGSKA (reference sequence). V gave up 3 bases and J gave up 11 bases, with 20 bases separating them. The CDR3 DNA sequence: TGCAGTGCTAGGAGCCAGCCCGATGATGGGTCCCAGCATTTT. This translates into CSARSQPDDGSQHF.

This sequence joins TRBV19 and TRBJ1-5; 7 positions agree with TRBD1. CDR1 is LNHDA, CDR2 SQIVND, per germline (reference sequence). This CDR3 region has 15 residues. V lost 7 bases and J lost 2; bases outside the gene matches: 8. CDR3 amino acids: CASTEYGQGNQPQHF. CDR3 in DNA: TGTGCCAGTACCGAGTATGGACAGGGCAATCAGCCCCAGCATTTT.

This clonotype showed up just a few times. The rearrangement uses TRBV4-1 and TRBJ1-6; D is perhaps TRBD1 (5 bases). This CDR3 region has 15 residues. The germline V gene encodes CDR1 MGHRA and CDR2 YSYEKL. V was clipped by 1 base and J by 7 bases, with 11 bases between them. The CDR3, as DNA: TGCGCCAGCAGCCAAGCTGGGGGACTAAATTCACCCCTCCACTTT. This gives the protein CASSQAGGLNSPLHF.

The rearrangement joins TRBV19 to TRBJ1-2; no clear D. The CDR3 runs 14 residues. Germline V gene sequence: CDR1 LNHDA, CDR2 SQIVND (reference sequence). V was clipped by 7 bases and J by 4 bases, with 16 bases between them. CDR3 in amino acids: CASTTTGNGYGYTF. Here the CDR3 DNA reads TGTGCCAGTACCACAACTGGAAACGGCTATGGCTACACCTTC.

This clonotype was counted between two and nine times. J is TRBJ1-1 and V is TRBV19, with 7 nucleotides matching TRBD1. Germline V CDR1 and CDR2: LNHDA, SQIVND (reference sequence). The CDR3 contains 17 residues. V lost 4 bases and J lost 6; bases outside the gene matches: 17. The CDR3 nucleotides are TGTGCCAGTAGTACGCCGGTGACAGGGAGCCTTAACTCTGAAGCTTTCTTT. It codes for CASSTPVTGSLNSEAFF.